The 29 T cell receptor beta chains listed next were all sequenced from one sample in a study of blood T cell repertoires in COVID-19. Only in-frame clones appear in the TCRdb table, and some are missing; sequencing was by immunoSEQ multiplex PCR. The table records 26,000 or so clones, roughly nine tenths of them present only once. Material: peripheral blood. Receptor source: a human donor with active COVID-19. The donor label of this sample is uncertain.

The V gene is TRBV29-1, the J gene TRBJ2-7; D uncertain. From germline, CDR1 is SQVTM and CDR2 ANQGSEA. V was trimmed by 7 bases and J by 3 bases, leaving 13 bases between them. CDR3 length equals 12 residues. The chain's CDR3 is CSAAHEIYEQYF. CDR3 DNA: TGCAGCGCCGCGCACGAGATCTACGAGCAGTACTTC.

CDR3: CAISDSRDNEQFF. The CDR3 region has the DNA TGTGCCATCAGTGATTCAAGAGACAATGAGCAGTTCTTC. V gene TRBV10-3 combines with J gene TRBJ2-1; the D is unclear. Germline V CDR1 and CDR2: ENHRY, SYGVKD. The V end lost 3 bases, the J end lost 5 bases, and 8 bases lay between the germline ends. The CDR3 totals 13 residues.

V is TRBV21-1 and J is TRBJ2-7; the DNA was not compared with TRBD1, the D call given in the table. TRBV21-1 represents a pseudogene. The length of the CDR3 is 16 residues. The CDR3 DNA follows: TGTGCCAGCAGCAAAGATCGGGGCGGGACAGCCTACGAGCAGTACTTC. Protein sequence: CASSKDRGGTAYEQYF.

The V and J genes are TRBV28 and TRBJ2-3; TRBD2 is a possible D gene (6 bases). V lost 4 bases and J lost 1, with 18 bases in between. The length of the CDR3 is 17 residues. The germline CDR1 and CDR2 sequences are MDHEN and SYDVKM. The CDR3 here is CASSYPLGGGGTDTQYF. The CDR3 DNA sequence: TGTGCCAGCAGTTACCCCCTCGGGGGAGGAGGCACAGATACGCAGTATTTT.

V and J are TRBV9 and TRBJ2-7, with 7 bases aligning to TRBD1. Trimming removed 4 bases from V and 6 bases from J; junction bases left unmatched: 7. This CDR3 region has 13 residues. The germline V gene has CDR1 SGDLS and CDR2 YYNGEE. CDR3 coding DNA: TGTGCCAGCAGCTTTAACAGGGGTGGCGAGCAGTACTTC. Its translation is CASSFNRGGEQYF.

The J gene is TRBJ2-1, the V gene TRBV3-1 (or the pseudogene TRBV3-2); possibly TRBD2 for D (5 bases). Trimming shortened V by 1 base and J by 3 bases, and 16 bases separated the two germline ends. CDR3 size: 17 residues. Germline CDR1 and CDR2: LGHDT and YNNKEL (reference sequence). In DNA, the CDR3 is TGTGCCAGCAGCCAAGTTCGGGGTGGGGTACTCTACAATGAGCAGTTCTTC. Encoded protein: CASSQVRGGVLYNEQFF.

The V call is TRBV27, the J call TRBJ2-1; possible D gene TRBD2, 5 bases. This CDR3 is built from 13 residues. V lost 4 bases and J lost 8, with 12 bases in between. Germline loops: CDR1 MNHEY, CDR2 SMNVEV (reference sequence). In nucleotides, the CDR3 is TGTGCCAGCAGTTCAAAAGGGAGCTATGAGCAGTTCTTC. This codes for CASSSKGSYEQFF.

The rearrangement joins TRBV18 to TRBJ1-2; TRBD1 matches 7 bases. The CDR3 has 14 amino acids. V lost 2 bases to trimming and J lost 4 bases; unmatched junction nucleotides: 4. The germline CDR1 and CDR2 sequences are KGHSH and LQKENI. The DNA of the CDR3 is TGTGCCAGCTCACCAGGGGGACAGATCTATGGCTACACCTTC. Amino acid sequence: CASSPGGQIYGYTF.

The rearrangement uses TRBV9 and TRBJ1-2, with D perhaps matching TRBD1 (6 bases). The CDR3 runs to 12 residues. The V gene lost 3 bases and the J gene lost 8 bases, with 11 bases spanning the gap. In germline, CDR1 is SGDLS, CDR2 YYNGEE. The CDR3, as DNA: TGTGCCAGCAGCGAACAGGGTTACGGCTACACCTTC. Its translation is CASSEQGYGYTF.

The V call is TRBV2, the J call TRBJ2-3, with D maybe TRBD1 (5 bases). The V gene lost 7 bases and the J gene lost 6 bases, with 17 bases spanning the gap. The CDR3 has 14 amino acids. The germline V gene encodes CDR1 SNHLY and CDR2 FYNNEI. CDR3 DNA sequence: TGTGCCAGCAAACGGTCGCAGGGTGGGGATACGCAGTATTTT. Its protein product is CASKRSQGGDTQYF.

The V and J genes are TRBV7-3 and TRBJ1-2, with 10 bases that match TRBD1. V lost 2 bases to trimming and J lost 3 bases; unmatched junction nucleotides: 3. Per germline, CDR1 SGHTA and CDR2 FQGTGA. The CDR3 sequence is 15 residues long. The CDR3 DNA follows: TGTGCCAGCAGCTTAGTCGGACAGGGGGACTATGGCTACACCTTC. Translating it yields CASSLVGQGDYGYTF.

The CDR3 loop reads CATSGGGTSTDTQYF. In DNA form, the CDR3 reads TGTGCCACCAGTGGGGGAGGGACAAGCACAGATACGCAGTATTTT. The chain carries TRBV24-1 and TRBJ2-3; a possible D gene is TRBD2 (7 bases). Trimming pared 5 bases from V and 0 bases from J, leaving 11 bases between. Germline CDR1 reads KGHDR; CDR2 reads SFDVKD. CDR3 length equals 15 residues.

The chain employs TRBV6-5 and TRBJ1-5; 7 bases agree with TRBD1. CDR1 and CDR2 from the germline V gene are MNHEY and SVGAGI. The CDR3 sequence is 15 residues long. J lost 4 bases, V lost 6 bases, and 9 bases had no gene match. The CDR3 is CASSLSGTENQPQHF. CDR3 bases: TGTGCCAGCAGCTTATCCGGGACAGAGAATCAGCCCCAGCATTTT.

The rearrangement links TRBV9 to TRBJ1-3; 8 bases fit TRBD1. V lost 3 bases and J lost 5; bases outside the gene matches: 19. Germline V CDR1 and CDR2: SGDLS, YYNGEE. The CDR3 totals 19 residues. Written as DNA, the CDR3 is TGTGCCAGCAGCGCCGGGACAGGAAATGAATACCGAAAGAGAAACACCATATATTTT. Translated: CASSAGTGNEYRKRNTIYF.

The rearrangement joins TRBV27 to TRBJ2-1; possible D gene TRBD1, 5 bases. V lost 4 bases and J 2 bases, leaving 15 bases between the germline ends. The CDR3 is 16 amino acids. Germline CDR1 MNHEY, CDR2 SMNVEV (reference sequence). CDR3 residues: CASSSSRTYPYNEQFF. CDR3 nucleotide sequence: TGTGCCAGCAGTTCCTCCAGGACATATCCCTACAATGAGCAGTTCTTC.

This rearrangement joins TRBV11-1 to TRBJ1-2; TRBD1 matches 9 bases. Per germline, CDR1 SGHAT and CDR2 FQDESV (reference sequence). V shed 5 bases and J 7 bases; nucleotides not matched to a gene: 14. CDR3 length equals 16 residues. This CDR3 reads CASSRPGTGRVVGYTF. CDR3 nucleotide sequence: TGTGCCAGCAGCCGTCCCGGGACAGGGAGAGTTGTTGGCTACACCTTC.

The V call is TRBV6-5, the J call TRBJ2-7; the D gene is possibly TRBD2 (7 bases). The CDR3 has 15 residues. Germline V gene data show CDR1 as MNHEY and CDR2 as SVGAGI. The V and J ends lost 6 bases and 6 bases respectively, with 21 bases between them. CDR3 amino acids: CASRGGRQGIGEQYF. For the CDR3, the DNA is TGTGCCAGCAGGGGGGGGAGGCAGGGGATAGGCGAGCAGTACTTC.

This sequence joins TRBV9 and TRBJ1-4, with unresolved D. V gave up 2 bases and J gave up 0 bases, with 11 bases separating them. The CDR3 length is 16 residues. The germline gives CDR1 SGDLS, CDR2 YYNGEE. CDR3 bases: TGTGCCAGCAGCGTGGACGGGAGAGCAACTAATGAAAAACTGTTTTTT. As protein: CASSVDGRATNEKLFF.

The chain links TRBV5-4 to TRBJ1-1; D gene uncertain. Germline V gene sequence: CDR1 SGHNT, CDR2 YYREEE (reference sequence). V gave up 5 bases and J gave up 1 base, with 6 bases separating them. The CDR3 has 12 residues. CDR3 protein: CASRPGNTEAFF. The CDR3 coding sequence is TGTGCCAGCAGACCAGGGAACACTGAAGCTTTCTTT.

The gene calls are TRBV4-3 and TRBJ1-5; 8 bases line up with TRBD1. V was pared by 1 base and J by 4 bases, with 3 bases of the junction left unmatched. This CDR3 region has 15 residues. From germline, CDR1 is LGHNA and CDR2 YSLEER. DNA of the CDR3: TGCGCCAGCAGCCAAGTAACAGGGGGGAATCAGCCCCAGCATTTT. Protein: CASSQVTGGNQPQHF.

This chain uses TRBV28 with TRBJ2-3; D perhaps matches TRBD2 (6 bases). With 6 bases removed from V and 4 bases from J, the gap between germline ends came to 20 bases. This CDR3 has 16 amino acids. Germline V gene data show CDR1 as MDHEN and CDR2 as SYDVKM. CDR3 region: CASSSGGAPLSDTQYF. The CDR3 bases are TGTGCCAGCAGCTCCGGGGGAGCACCGCTCTCAGATACGCAGTATTTT.

The chain joins TRBV19 to TRBJ2-7; TRBD2 agrees at 9 bases. V gave up 5 bases and J gave up 0 bases; unmatched junction bases: 5. Germline CDR1 and CDR2: LNHDA and SQIVND (reference sequence). This CDR3 contains 15 residues. CDR3 coding DNA: TGTGCCAGTAGTCTCCTAGCGGGGCACTCCTACGAGCAGTACTTC. It encodes CASSLLAGHSYEQYF.

This clone has only one observation. J is TRBJ2-7 and V is TRBV13; 15 bases are a match to TRBD2. CDR1 is PRHDT, CDR2 FYEKMQ, per germline (reference sequence). The CDR3 covers 17 residues. The ends lost 4 bases at V and 7 bases at J; junction bases unmatched: 11. The CDR3 nucleotides read TGTGCCAGCAGCTCTTCCGGGACTAGCGGGGGGCATGGGGAGCAGTACTTC. This codes for CASSSSGTSGGHGEQYF.

The V gene is TRBV3-1 (or the pseudogene TRBV3-2), the J gene TRBJ2-3; 10 positions agree with TRBD2. The J segment lost 6 bases and the V segment lost 1 base, leaving 10 bases of the junction unmatched. Germline V CDR1 and CDR2: LGHDT, YNNKEL (reference sequence). The CDR3 extends over 17 amino acids. CDR3 nucleotide sequence: TGTGCCAGCAGCCAAGGAGGAGCGGGAGGGCCGTGGGATACGCAGTATTTT. Its protein product is CASSQGGAGGPWDTQYF.

The chain couples TRBV28 to TRBJ2-5, with D maybe TRBD2 (6 bases). CDR1 and CDR2 (germline): MDHEN, SYDVKM. Trimming shortened V by 7 bases and J by 5 bases, and 20 bases separated the two germline ends. The CDR3 consists of 15 residues. The CDR3 nucleotides are TGTGCCAGCAACCAAGGAGGGTTTAGGGTGGAGACCCAGTACTTC. It translates to CASNQGGFRVETQYF.

This rearrangement joins TRBV7-2 to TRBJ2-1; 7 bases map to TRBD2. The CDR3 runs to 15 residues. V lost 4 bases to trimming and J lost 8 bases; unmatched junction nucleotides: 11. The germline CDR1 and CDR2 sequences are SGHTA and FQGNSA. In DNA form, the CDR3 reads TGTGCCAGCAGCTATTCCCCTTCTAGCGGCGATGAGCAGTTCTTC. It encodes CASSYSPSSGDEQFF. Supplemented by reference TRBV7-2 and TRBJ2-1, the full variable domain reads GAGVSQSPSNKVTEKGKDVELRCDPISGHTALYWYRQSLGQGLEFLIYFQGNSAPDKSGLPSDRFSAERTGGSVSTLTIQRTQQEDSAVYLCASSYSPSSGDEQFFGPGTRLTVL.

This chain uses TRBV6-2 or TRBV6-3 with TRBJ1-2; D is ambiguous. Germline V lookup: CDR1 MNHEY, CDR2 SVGEGT. The CDR3 spans 12 residues. Trimming removed 2 bases at V and 4 bases at J, with 5 bases between. The CDR3 sequence: CASSYTPYGYTF. CDR3 DNA: TGTGCCAGCAGTTACACACCCTATGGCTACACCTTC.

The chain has TRBV6-5 and TRBJ2-3; 8 bases align to TRBD2. This CDR3 region has 13 residues. With V trimmed by 8 bases and J by 4 bases, 5 bases remained unmatched. Germline V gene sequence: CDR1 MNHEY, CDR2 SVGAGI. DNA of the CDR3: TGTGCCAGCCAATCGGGGGGGCCAGATACGCAGTATTTT. This encodes CASQSGGPDTQYF.

This sequence joins TRBV28 and TRBJ1-2, with D possibly TRBD1 on 5 matching bases. V was cut by 6 bases and J by 7 bases, with 12 bases left in between. CDR1 MDHEN and CDR2 SYDVKM come from the germline V gene. This CDR3 region has 12 residues. The chain's CDR3 is CASRRTRVGYTF. DNA for the CDR3: TGTGCCAGCAGACGAACCAGGGTTGGCTACACCTTC.